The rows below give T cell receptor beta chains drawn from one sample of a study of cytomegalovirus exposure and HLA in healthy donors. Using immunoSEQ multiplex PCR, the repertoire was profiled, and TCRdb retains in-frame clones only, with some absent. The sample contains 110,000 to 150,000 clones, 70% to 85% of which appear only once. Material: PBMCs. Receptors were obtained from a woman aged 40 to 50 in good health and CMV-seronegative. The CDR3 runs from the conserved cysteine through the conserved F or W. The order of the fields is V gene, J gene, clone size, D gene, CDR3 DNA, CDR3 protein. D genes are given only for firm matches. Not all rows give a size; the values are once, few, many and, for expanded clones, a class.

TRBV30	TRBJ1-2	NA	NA	TGTGCCTGGAGACAACCCAACAGGGCTCCTGGCTATGGCTACACCTTC	CAWRQPNRAPGYGYTF
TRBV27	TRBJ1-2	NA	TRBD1	TGTGCCAGCAGTTTGGGATCAGGGGGCGTCTATGGCTACACCTTC	CASSLGSGGVYGYTF
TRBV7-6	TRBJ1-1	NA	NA	TGTGCCAGCAGCGCTGAGGGACTGTTGAACACTGAAGCTTTCTTT	CASSAEGLLNTEAFF
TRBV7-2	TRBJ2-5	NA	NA	TGTGCCAGCAGCTTACCGAGGGTCTCGAGGGAGACCCAGTACTTC	CASSLPRVSRETQYF
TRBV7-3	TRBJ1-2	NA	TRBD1	TGTGCCAGCAGCCCGGGGACAGGGAGTAACTATGGCTACACCTTC	CASSPGTGSNYGYTF
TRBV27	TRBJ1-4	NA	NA	TGTGCCAACACTGGAGCAGGGAACTATAATGAAAAACTGTTTTTT	CANTGAGNYNEKLFF
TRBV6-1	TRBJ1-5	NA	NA	TGTGCCAGCAGTGATAGTAGTTATCAGCCCCAGCATTTT	CASSDSSYQPQHF
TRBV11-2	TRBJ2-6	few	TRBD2	TGTGCCAGCAGCTTAGTTTTAGCGGGCCTGAGCTCTGGGGCCAACGTCCTGACTTTC	CASSLVLAGLSSGANVLTF
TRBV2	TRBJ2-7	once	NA	TGTGCCAGCAGGGTGACGGGGGTGGACGAGCAGTACTTC	CASRVTGVDEQYF
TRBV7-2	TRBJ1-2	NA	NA	TGTGCCAGCAGCTTAGCTGAGGCGTCCCCCTATGGCTACACCTTC	CASSLAEASPYGYTF
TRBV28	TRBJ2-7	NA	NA	TGTGCCAGCAGTTTATTGGGGCAGGTTCTGTACTTC	CASSLLGQVLYF
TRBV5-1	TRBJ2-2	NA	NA	TGCGCCAGCAGCACCGGATCCGGGTGGACCGGGGAGCTGTTTTTT	CASSTGSGWTGELFF
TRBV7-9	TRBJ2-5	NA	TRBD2	TGTGCCAGCAGCTTAGCCGGGAGGGCCGAGGAGACCCAGTACTTC	CASSLAGRAEETQYF
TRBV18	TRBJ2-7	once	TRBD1	TGTGCCAGCTCATGGCGGGACAGGGACTCCGAGCAGTACTTC	CASSWRDRDSEQYF
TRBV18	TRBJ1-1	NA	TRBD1	TGTGCCAGCTCGGCGGAGACAGGGTTTACCACTGAAGCTTTCTTT	CASSAETGFTTEAFF
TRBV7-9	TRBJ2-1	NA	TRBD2	TGTGCCAGCAGCTTAGGTAGCGGGATCAACAATGAGCAGTTCTTC	CASSLGSGINNEQFF
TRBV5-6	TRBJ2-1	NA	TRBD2	TGTGCCAGCAGCTTGACGGGACTAGGAGACAATGAGCAGTTCTTC	CASSLTGLGDNEQFF
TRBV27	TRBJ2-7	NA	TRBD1	TGTGCCAGCAGCTATAGGGGGACAGGGAGAGCCTACGAGCAGTACTTC	CASSYRGTGRAYEQYF
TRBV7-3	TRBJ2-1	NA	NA	TGTGCCAGCAGCTTAAAGGTCGGCAGCCTCGGTGCTAGAAACAATGAGCAGTTCTTC	CASSLKVGSLGARNNEQFF
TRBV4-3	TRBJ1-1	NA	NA	TGCGCCAGCAGCCAAGACAGTTACACTGAAGCTTTCTTT	CASSQDSYTEAFF